The present TCR beta chain was sequenced within a study of prognosis after radiotherapy for stage I lung cancer. Study-level information: The study enrolled approximately 13 men and about six women as patients, aged about 50 to 84 with a median of almost 75 years.

It was by two-round multiplex PCR that TCR beta CDR3 was amplified from genomic DNA. Round-one PCR had primers specific to each TRBV and TRBJ gene. TCRdb passed the multiplex PCR reads through MiXCR, listing each CDR3 protein once. This repertoire shows about 51,000 distinct CDR3 sequences, roughly 36% found once; its top ten account for about 9.2%. The germline CDR1 and CDR2 sequences are MNHEY and SVGEGT. The CDR3 has 17 residues. Trimming removed 0 bases from V and 3 bases from J, with 15 bases in between. Study-wide results and limits: Patients with and without metastases reportedly differed in TRBV and TRBJ gene usage frequencies.

This clonotype has ten or more counts. What it recognizes is unknown. The source of this sequence is a donor aged 50 or older with non-small cell lung cancer. The sample consisted of PBMCs, taken before or after stereotactic body radiation therapy (not recorded which). The genes are TRBV6-2 or TRBV6-3 and TRBJ2-4, with a possible D match to TRBD2 (7 bases). Here the CDR3 DNA reads TGTGCCAGCAGTTACTCGCCGGGGGGCCAGGGCAAAAACATTCAGTACTTC. Translation gives CASSYSPGGQGKNIQYF.